This T cell receptor beta chain was captured in a study of blood T cell repertoires in COVID-19. Overall study context: T cells, B-cell-depleted T cells, or PBMCs provided the cDNA or gDNA that served as material.

In the authors' methods: Reference gene primer amplification gave estimated nucleated cell counts. TCRdb's copy holds only in-frame clones and misses some; the assay was immunoSEQ multiplex PCR. V and J calls and clone size are copied from that table; D and trimming were computed from the DNA. The sample includes 350,000 or so clones, 65% to 90% of them seen just once. CDR3 size: 16 residues. Trimming took off 0 bases at V and 6 bases at J, with 12 bases between the two ends. Germline CDR1 and CDR2: LGHNA and YNFKEQ. Individuals drawn from 24 US areas were roughly 18 to 100 years old. The TCR originated in a woman in her thirties or forties with acute COVID-19. Sequenced sample: PBMCs or T cells enriched from blood (not recorded which). The rearrangement joins TRBV4-2 to TRBJ1-6, with D tentatively TRBD1 (6 bases). Here the CDR3 DNA reads TGTGCCAGCAGCCAAGACCCGGGACAAGTTAATTCACCCCTCCACTTT. It translates to CASSQDPGQVNSPLHF.